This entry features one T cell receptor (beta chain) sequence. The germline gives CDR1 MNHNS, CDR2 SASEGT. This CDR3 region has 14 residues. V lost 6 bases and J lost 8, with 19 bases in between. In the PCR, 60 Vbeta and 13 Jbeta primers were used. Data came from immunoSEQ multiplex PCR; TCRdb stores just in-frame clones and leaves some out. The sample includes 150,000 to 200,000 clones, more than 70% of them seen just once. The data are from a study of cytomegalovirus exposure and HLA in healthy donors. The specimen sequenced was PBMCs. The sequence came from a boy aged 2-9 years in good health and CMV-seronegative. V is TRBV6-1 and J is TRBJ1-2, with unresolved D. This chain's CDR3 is CASSLSGRVGGYTF. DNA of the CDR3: TGTGCCAGCAGCCTTTCCGGGCGGGTCGGAGGCTACACCTTC.